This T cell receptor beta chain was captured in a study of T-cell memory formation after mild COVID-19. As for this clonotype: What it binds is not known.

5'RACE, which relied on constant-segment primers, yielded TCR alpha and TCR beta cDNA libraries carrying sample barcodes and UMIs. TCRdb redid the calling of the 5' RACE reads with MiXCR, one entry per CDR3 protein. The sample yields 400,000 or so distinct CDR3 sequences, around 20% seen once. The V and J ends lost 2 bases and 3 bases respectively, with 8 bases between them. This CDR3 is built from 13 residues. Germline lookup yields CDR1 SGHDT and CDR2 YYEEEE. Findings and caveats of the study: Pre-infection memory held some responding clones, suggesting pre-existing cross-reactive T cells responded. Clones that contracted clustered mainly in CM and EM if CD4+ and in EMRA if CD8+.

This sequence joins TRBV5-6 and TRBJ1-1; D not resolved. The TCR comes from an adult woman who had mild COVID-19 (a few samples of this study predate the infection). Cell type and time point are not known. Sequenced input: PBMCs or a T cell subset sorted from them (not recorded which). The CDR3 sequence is CASSFAEDTEAFF. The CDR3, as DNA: TGTGCCAGCAGCTTCGCGGAAGACACTGAAGCTTTCTTT.